This TCR beta chain was recovered during a study of T cells after yellow fever vaccination (dated by TCRdb to between 2018 and 2021). Regarding the complete study: Libraries from fractions with low cell numbers were prepared with the SMART-Seq v4 Ultra Low Input RNA kit. Two healthy male donors made up the cohort, one aged 18 to 30 years and the other aged 30 to 40 years. To follow T-cell clones before and after primary and booster YFV17D yellow fever vaccination, bulk TCR alpha and beta repertoires were sequenced over time. Blood was collected at multiple timepoints before and after primary and secondary immunization, and bulk PBMC replicates and cell subsets were isolated. Overall study outcomes, separate from this receptor: The secondary T-cell response was weaker than the primary response but faster, peaking on day 5 instead of day 15. Because abundant contaminating clonotypes from the bulk population could be contained in FACS-sorted repertoires, computational filtering was required. Because only a couple of donors were included in the study, the extent to which the findings can be generalized is limited. Most clones expanded after primary vaccination (almost 98% of CD4 and approximately 86% of CD8) were re-detected after the booster, suggesting that broad memory maintenance occurred. A small share of clonotypes was detected in both CD4 and CD8 compartments, with the overlap likely arising from convergent recombination.

This clonotype has only one observation. Its antigen is still unknown. A read error may explain this, as a much larger clone is one base away. According to the study, the label for this sample's treatment or condition signals: live attenuated yellow fever vaccine strain. Two biological replicates of bulk PBMCs were collected at each blood-draw timepoint. PBMCs were isolated from peripheral blood using a standard Ficoll-Paque protocol. TriZol was used to extract RNA from bulk PBMCs, CD4 and CD8 fractions, and dextramer-positive and dextramer-negative fractions. CDR1 and CDR2 were assigned from the germline V gene as SGHRS and YFSETQ. From its cysteine to its phenylalanine, the CDR3 spans 14 amino acids. Left in the record is the CDR3 DNA by itself, 42 bases read in frame from the first base. TCRdb lists the instrument as Illumina NovaSeq 6000. Synthesis of TCR cDNA relied on 5'RACE template switching, a step that introduced a universal primer site along with unique molecular identifiers. Priming for cDNA synthesis came from both the TCR alpha and TCR beta constant segments. Two PCR steps were used to amplify libraries, with sample barcodes and sequencing adapters being added in the second step. Libraries were sequenced on Illumina HiSeq 2500 (2x100 bp) or NovaSeq (2x150 bp). Per the authors' processing: MIGEC was used to demultiplex reads and collapse the reads into UMI consensus sequences, and MiXCR was used for V(D)J alignment. Clonotypes responding to the vaccine were identified with edgeR on replicate PBMC samples, with the criteria of FDR below 0.01 and a log2 fold change above 5 up to day 15. Each bulk clonotype received a CD4 or CD8 identity based on whether the sequenced CD4 or CD8 repertoire contained that clonotype at higher abundance. In TCRdb, the public reads were trimmed at Q25 with fastp and aligned with MiXCR, with productive beta chains retained. For every CDR3 protein sequence, its rows merge into one entry that carries the most common genes and DNA. These V and J calls derive from TCRdb rather than the authors' analysis. Present in this sample are around 300,000 distinct CDR3 sequences, 3.5% to 4.5% of which were seen just once. The leading ten clones occupy approximately 19% of the sample.

The chain joins TRBV5-1 to TRBJ2-7; possibly the D gene is TRBD1, per 5 matching bases. The sample here was PBMCs, taken 15 days after the yellow fever booster vaccination. This TCR came from a man between 18 and 29 years old who received the YFV17D yellow fever vaccine. At the DNA level, the sequence is TGCGCCAGCAGCTCCAGGGAACTCGGCTACGAGAAGTACTTC. Protein translation: CASSSRELGYEKYF. The reference TRBV5-1 and TRBJ2-7 proteins fill in what lies around the CDR3, so the full variable domain reads KAGVTQTPRYLIKTRGQQVTLSCSPISGHRSVSWYQQTPGQGLQFLFEYFSETQRNKGNFPGRFSGRQFSNSRSEMNVSTLELGDSALYLCASSSRELGYEKYFGPGTRLTVT.